These T cell receptor beta chains were read from a single sample in a study of Graves' ophthalmopathy and Graves' hyperthyroidism. Each CDR3 protein is one row after TCRdb ran MiXCR on the multiplex PCR reads. The table has 45,000 to 60,000 distinct CDR3 sequences, roughly 46% seen once. Sequences were obtained from peripheral blood. These receptors were taken from an adult woman with Graves' ophthalmopathy. CDR3s include the opening cysteine and the closing phenylalanine or tryptophan. D genes are given only for firm matches. Size is omitted from some rows. Given values are once, few, many or a class for expanded clones.

d_call	j_call	clone_size	v_call	cdr3_length	cdr3_nt	cdr3_aa
TRBD2	TRBJ2-1	many	TRBV24-1	15	TGTGCCACCAGTGATTCACTAGCGGGAGCCTATGAGCAGTTCTTC	CATSDSLAGAYEQFF
-	TRBJ2-7	-	TRBV7-7	12	TGTGCTAGAGATGCGTTCTCCTACGAGCAGTACTTC	CARDAFSYEQYF
-	TRBJ2-7	-	TRBV2	13	TGTGCCAGCAGTTCGTCTTGTTCCTACGAGCAGTACTTC	CASSSSCSYEQYF
-	TRBJ2-3	many	TRBV10-3	15	TGTGCCATCAGTGAGTGGCGGGGAGAAGGAGATACGCAGTATTTT	CAISEWRGEGDTQYF
-	TRBJ2-2	many	TRBV7-8	17	TGTGCCAGCAGGGGGGGAAGAGGACAGAGAAACACCGGGGAGCTGTTTTTT	CASRGGRGQRNTGELFF
TRBD1	TRBJ2-3	many	TRBV7-9	16	TGTGCCAGCAGCGCAACCCCGGGACAGGGCCCAGATACGCAGTATTTT	CASSATPGQGPDTQYF
TRBD2	TRBJ2-7	-	TRBV20-1	15	TGCAGTGCTAGAAGGACTAGCGGGACCACCTACGAGCAGTACTTC	CSARRTSGTTYEQYF
TRBD1	TRBJ1-5	-	TRBV19	15	TGTGCCAGTAGTCACCTGGGACAGGGGGGTCAGCCCCAGCATTTT	CASSHLGQGGQPQHF
TRBD2	TRBJ2-7	-	TRBV20-1	15	TGCAGTGCCACACGGGGTAGCGGGATCCTTTACGAGCAGTACTTC	CSATRGSGILYEQYF
TRBD1	TRBJ1-2	many	TRBV4-2	15	TGTGCCAGCAGCCAAGAGGAAGGGGGCACCTATGGCTACACCTTC	CASSQEEGGTYGYTF
TRBD1	TRBJ1-6	-	TRBV5-4	17	TGTGCCAGCAGCTTGGACCCGGACAGGGGGCGACGTTCACCCCTCCACTTT	CASSLDPDRGRRSPLHF
TRBD2	TRBJ2-2	-	TRBV24-1	15	TGTGCCACCAGTGATAGCGGGAGGGACACCGGGGAGCTGTTTTTT	CATSDSGRDTGELFF
-	TRBJ2-6	-	TRBV10-3	9	TGTGCCATCAGTGAGGTCCTGACTTTC	CAISEVLTF
TRBD1	TRBJ1-5	many	TRBV20-1	18	TGCAGTGCTATCACCTCTGGGACAGGGGGCTTAAGCAATCAGCCCCAGCATTTT	CSAITSGTGGLSNQPQHF
-	TRBJ1-3	-	TRBV7-2	15	TGTGCCAGCAGCGCCACAGGAGGGGCTGGAAACACCATATATTTT	CASSATGGAGNTIYF
-	TRBJ1-1	-	TRBV7-9	14	TGTGCCAGCAGCTTAGGAGGAAGCGGCACCGAAGCTTTCTTT	CASSLGGSGTEAFF
-	TRBJ2-3	many	TRBV20-1	11	TGCAGTGCTAGGTTGGTGGGTACGCAGTATTTT	CSARLVGTQYF
TRBD1	TRBJ2-7	-	TRBV20-1	13	TGCAGTGCTAGCCCCAAGACAGGGCGCGAGCAGTACTTC	CSASPKTGREQYF
TRBD2	TRBJ2-5	many	TRBV15	16	TGTGCCACCAGCGCTCCCACGGGGGGGCTCGGAGAGACCCAGTACTTC	CATSAPTGGLGETQYF
-	TRBJ1-1	few	TRBV11-2	13	TGTGCCAGCAGCCCTGTTATGAACGCTGAAGCCTTCTTT	CASSPVMNAEAFF
-	TRBJ2-5	-	TRBV7-6	14	TGTGCCAGCAGCTTAGCCGCAGACAAAGAGACCCAGTACTTC	CASSLAADKETQYF
TRBD2	TRBJ2-7	many	TRBV7-2	15	TGTGCCAGCAGCGACACGACTAGCCCTTCTTACGAGCAGTACTTC	CASSDTTSPSYEQYF
-	TRBJ2-7	-	TRBV28	11	TGTGCTAGCAGGAGAAACTACGAGCAGTGCTTC	CASRRNYEQCF
-	TRBJ2-2	-	TRBV20-1	12	TGCAGTGCTAGAGATCCTACAGGGGAGCTGTTTTTT	CSARDPTGELFF
-	TRBJ1-5	-	TRBV20-1	17	TGCAGTGCTAGAGATATGGGGGGGGGAGGTTTGGGCCAGCCCCAGCATTTT	CSARDMGGGGLGQPQHF
-	TRBJ2-5	-	TRBV19	15	TGTGCCAGTAGTATAAGACCTACAGGGCCAGAGACCCAGTACTTC	CASSIRPTGPETQYF
-	TRBJ2-7	-	TRBV2	16	TGTGCCAGCAGTGCTAGGGAATGGGATTCCTCCTACGAGCAGTACTTC	CASSAREWDSSYEQYF
TRBD2	TRBJ2-5	-	TRBV10-3	15	TGTGCCATCGGACCTATAGCGGGAGGGCAGGAGACCCAGTACTTC	CAIGPIAGGQETQYF
TRBD1	TRBJ1-2	once	TRBV20-1	13	TGCAGTGCGAGGACAGGGGGCGCGGGTTTCCACACCTTC	CSARTGGAGFHTF
-	TRBJ1-2	-	TRBV15	13	TGTGCCACCAGCAGAGAGGGCTTAGGGGGCTACACCTTC	CATSREGLGGYTF
-	TRBJ2-1	many	TRBV5-6	16	TGTGCCAGCAGCTTGAGGGGGATCAACCCCTACAATGAGCAGTTCTTC	CASSLRGINPYNEQFF
-	TRBJ2-7	many	TRBV4-1	12	TGCGCCAGCAGCCATGAATCGTCCGAGCAGTACTTC	CASSHESSEQYF
-	TRBJ1-3	medium-sized	TRBV27	11	TGTGCCAGCAGCTTAGGAAACACCATATATTTT	CASSLGNTIYF
-	TRBJ1-1	many	TRBV7-2	15	TGTGCCAGCAACCCCGAGGGGAGCTCAGGAACTGAAGCTTTCTTT	CASNPEGSSGTEAFF
TRBD1	TRBJ1-5	many	TRBV6-2/TRBV6-3	15	TGTGCCAGCAGACCCTACGACAGGGAGGATCAGCCCCAGCATTTT	CASRPYDREDQPQHF
-	TRBJ2-3	-	TRBV10-3	24	-	CAHPEDSSFYICSGTGFSTDTQYF
-	TRBJ2-3	-	TRBV20-1	10	TGCAGTGCTAGATCGCATTTGCAGTATTTT	CSARSHLQYF
-	TRBJ2-2	-	TRBV7-3	17	TGTGCCAGCAGCGTCTCTACCGGGACTTACAACACCGGGGAGCTGTTTTTT	CASSVSTGTYNTGELFF
TRBD1	TRBJ2-7	-	TRBV20-1	13	TGCAGTGCTAGGGTAACGGGACAGGACGAGCAGTACTTC	CSARVTGQDEQYF
-	TRBJ2-4	-	TRBV24-1	13	TGTGCCACCAGTGATCGACAGAAAAACATTCAGTACTTC	CATSDRQKNIQYF
-	TRBJ2-3	many	TRBV20-1	13	TGCAGTGCAGGAAGGCCCGGCACAGATACGCAGTATTTT	CSAGRPGTDTQYF
-	TRBJ1-2	-	TRBV7-8	15	TGTGCCTGGAGTAGGGAAGCCGGGACAAATTATGGCTACACCTTC	CAWSREAGTNYGYTF